These 25 T cell receptor beta chains originate from one sample sequenced in a study of OX40 agonist ivuxolimab in advanced cancers. Libraries were built with the immunoSEQ multiplex PCR assay. In TCRdb, the immuneACCESS table is reduced to in-frame sequences with V and J assigned. These tables do not hold every clone; where another copy was compared, an unresolved V gene accounts for under half, and the others remain unexplained. Here the sample has 55,000 to 70,000 clones; 80% to 90% occur a single time. About 4.7% of the sample lies in the top ten. Sequencing was performed on CD4+ or CD8+ T cells sorted from blood, taken in a trial of the OX40 agonist ivuxolimab. All receptors come from an adult with an advanced solid tumor such as melanoma, head and neck, liver or kidney cancer.

The J gene is TRBJ2-7, the V gene TRBV2; TRBD1 or TRBD2 may be the D gene (7 bases each). CDR1 and CDR2 from the germline V gene are SNHLY and FYNNEI. This CDR3 comprises 15 residues. V lost 3 bases to trimming and J lost 5 bases, with 17 bases between them. CDR3 loop: CASSDWEGQLDEQYF. In DNA form, the CDR3 reads TGTGCCAGCAGTGACTGGGAGGGACAGCTTGACGAGCAGTACTTC. Together with reference TRBV2 and TRBJ2-7, the CDR3 gives the full variable domain: EPEVTQTPSHQVTQMGQEVILRCVPISNHLYFYWYRQILGQKVEFLVSFYNNEISEKSEIFDDQFSVERPDGSNFTLKIRSTKLEDSAMYFCASSDWEGQLDEQYFGPGTRLTVT.

In its sample, this clone was seen once. This chain uses TRBV5-6 with TRBJ1-1; D gene uncertain. The CDR3 sequence is 13 residues long. The V and J ends lost 4 bases and 3 bases respectively, with 10 bases between them. Germline V gene data show CDR1 as SGHDT and CDR2 as YYEEEE. The chain's CDR3 is CASSLDPDTEAFF. DNA for the CDR3: TGTGCCAGCAGCCTAGACCCAGACACTGAAGCTTTCTTT.

V usage is TRBV10-2 and J usage is TRBJ2-3; TRBD2 matches 14 bases. The V gene end was trimmed by 5 bases and the J gene end by 1 base; junction bases not matched to a gene: 8. Germline V lookup: CDR1 WSHSY, CDR2 SAAADI. The CDR3 runs to 18 residues. The CDR3 loop is CASSSGTSGGGGTDTQYF. CDR3 in DNA: TGCGCCAGCAGTTCCGGGACTAGCGGGGGAGGGGGCACAGATACGCAGTATTTT.

Concerning this clone itself: Relative to the germline gene, one junction end is altered; a read error may explain this. The rearrangement uses TRBV28 and TRBJ2-6, with D perhaps TRBD1 (5 bases). The CDR3 covers 16 residues. CDR1 and CDR2 (germline): MDHEN, SYDVKM. The CDR3 DNA sequence: TGTGCCAGCAGGGGCTCTGGAGTCACTGGGGCCAGCGTCCTGACTTTC. Translated: CASRGSGVTGASVLTF.

The chain links TRBV7-2 to TRBJ1-1; D might be TRBD1 (6 bases). V shed 4 bases and J shed 0 bases, with 15 bases lying between them. CDR1 is SGHTA and CDR2 is FQGNSA in the germline V gene. The CDR3 totals 16 residues. The chain's CDR3 is CASSYGGGRMNTEAFF. The CDR3 DNA is TGTGCCAGCAGCTATGGGGGGGGGCGCATGAACACTGAAGCTTTCTTT.

V is TRBV4-2 and J is TRBJ2-1, with TRBD2 matching 8 bases. Germline CDR1 and CDR2: LGHNA and YNFKEQ. V lost 1 base, J lost 3 bases, and 8 bases stayed unmatched. The length of the CDR3 is 17 residues. CDR3 sequence reads: CASSQVEGTRIYNEQFF. As DNA, the CDR3 is TGTGCCAGCAGCCAAGTTGAAGGGACTAGAATCTACAATGAGCAGTTCTTC.

The table lists this clone with a count of one. V is TRBV20-1 and J is TRBJ2-5; D unclear. The CDR3 spans 11 residues. CDR1 and CDR2 (germline): DFQATT, SNEGSKA (reference sequence). Trimming shortened V by 6 bases and J by 2 bases, and 7 bases separated the two germline ends. CDR3 sequence reads: CSAVLQETQYF. The CDR3, as DNA: TGCAGTGCGGTGCTGCAAGAGACCCAGTACTTC.

CDR3 bases: TGCGCCAGCAGCCCAATCGAGCGGGTATCCTACGAGCAGTACTTC. Protein: CASSPIERVSYEQYF. The chain couples TRBV5-1 to TRBJ2-7; D possibly corresponds to TRBD2 (6 bases). CDR3 size: 15 residues. The V gene lost 4 bases and the J gene lost 1 base, with 15 bases spanning the gap. The germline gives CDR1 SGHRS, CDR2 YFSETQ.

The genes are TRBV7-2 and TRBJ2-3; 9 nucleotides align to TRBD2. The CDR3 covers 18 residues. Germline assignment: CDR1 SGHTA and CDR2 FQGNSA. J was trimmed by 4 bases and V by 5 bases; bases with no gene match: 16. DNA of the CDR3: TGTGCCAGCAGCGCACAGCCGGGTGCGGGAGGGCCCTCAGATACGCAGTATTTT. Residues: CASSAQPGAGGPSDTQYF.

The V call is TRBV7-8, the J call TRBJ1-4; D perhaps matches TRBD1 (6 bases). V shed 4 bases and J shed 6 bases, with 18 bases lying between them. CDR1 is SGHVS, CDR2 FQNEAQ, per germline. The CDR3 consists of 16 residues. The CDR3 DNA sequence: TGTGCCAGCAGCTCATCCCCGACAGGTCTTTATGAAAAACTGTTTTTT. It yields the protein CASSSSPTGLYEKLFF. Together with reference TRBV7-8 and TRBJ1-4, the CDR3 gives the full variable domain: GAGVSQSPRYKVAKRGQDVALRCDPISGHVSLFWYQQALGQGPEFLTYFQNEAQLDKSGLPSDRFFAERPEGSVSTLKIQRTQQEDSAVYLCASSSSPTGLYEKLFFGSGTQLSVL.

The CDR3: CAFDRATEAFF. The DNA for the CDR3 is TGTGCCTTCGACAGGGCCACTGAAGCTTTCTTT. The V gene is TRBV30, the J gene TRBJ1-1; 7 positions match TRBD1. Germline V gene sequence: CDR1 GTSNPN, CDR2 SVGIG (reference sequence). The V and J ends lost 7 bases and 4 bases, in that order; junction bases with no gene match: 3. The CDR3 consists of 11 residues.

This clone was recorded once. This chain connects TRBV29-1 to TRBJ2-3; TRBD2 might be the D (6 bases). V dropped 6 bases and J dropped 8 bases, with 27 bases sitting between them. Germline lookup yields CDR1 SQVTM and CDR2 ANQGSEA. This CDR3 spans 16 amino acids. CDR3 protein: CSVELNHIRLVGTQYF. The DNA for the CDR3 is TGCAGCGTGGAGCTAAATCATATACGACTAGTCGGTACGCAGTATTTT.

Concerning this clone itself: A junction end diverges from the germline sequence, so it may reflect a read error. The chain is built from TRBV13 and TRBJ2-1; D remains ambiguous. Germline CDR1 and CDR2: PRHDT and FYEKMQ (reference sequence). The CDR3 runs 11 residues. The CDR3 sequence: CASSSYDEQFF. DNA of the CDR3: TGTGCCAGCAGCTCCTACGATGAGCAGTTCTTC.

V is TRBV9 and J is TRBJ2-1; TRBD2 aligns across 14 bases. Germline CDR1 is SGDLS and CDR2 is YYNGEE. The ends lost 1 base at V and 4 bases at J; junction bases unmatched: 1. This CDR3 region has 16 residues. This CDR3 reads CASSVRLAGGYNEQFF. The CDR3 DNA is TGTGCCAGCAGCGTAAGACTAGCGGGGGGGTACAATGAGCAGTTCTTC.

V gene TRBV25-1 combines with J gene TRBJ2-3; a possible D gene is TRBD2 (5 bases). V was shortened by 5 bases and J by 6 bases, with 18 bases between the two germline ends. Germline lookup yields CDR1 MGHDK and CDR2 SYGVNS. The CDR3 is made up of 15 amino acids. The CDR3 DNA is TGTGCCAGCAGTCTCGGGGTTGGAGTTTGGGATACGCAGTATTTT. Amino acids: CASSLGVGVWDTQYF.

The chain couples TRBV30 to TRBJ2-5, with no clear D. Trimming removed 3 bases from V and 0 bases from J, with 11 bases in between. Germline CDR1 reads GTSNPN; CDR2 reads SVGIG (reference sequence). This CDR3 spans 14 amino acids. CDR3 sequence reads: CAWRHSSYQETQYF. The CDR3 DNA reads TGTGCCTGGAGACACAGCTCGTACCAAGAGACCCAGTACTTC.

This chain connects TRBV28 to TRBJ1-3; maybe TRBD1 (6 bases). Trimming took off 6 bases at V and 4 bases at J, with 28 bases between the two ends. The CDR3 loop spans 19 amino acids. Germline-derived CDR1 and CDR2 are MDHEN and SYDVKM. Written as DNA, the CDR3 is TGTGCCAGCAGCCCTTCGTCCAGCACAGGGAACCGCTGGGGAAACACCATATATTTT. It specifies CASSPSSSTGNRWGNTIYF.

The chain combines TRBV5-1 with TRBJ1-2; TRBD1 aligns across 7 bases. Germline CDR1 reads SGHRS; CDR2 reads YFSETQ. V gave up 5 bases and J gave up 2 bases; unmatched junction bases: 9. This CDR3 region has 15 residues. The CDR3 DNA reads as TGCGCCAGCAGTTACGGACAGGCGACAAACTATGGCTACACCTTC. Translated: CASSYGQATNYGYTF.

The chain links TRBV21-1 to TRBJ2-5; TRBD2 is taken as the D call from the table, unchecked against the DNA. TRBV21-1 is given as a pseudogene. The CDR3 runs 22 residues. CDR3: CASSKAFRERLAGGSFQETQYF. DNA of the CDR3: TGTGCCAGCAGCAAAGCTTTCAGGGAGCGACTAGCGGGAGGATCGTTCCAAGAGACCCAGTACTTC.

This chain uses TRBV10-3 with TRBJ1-1, with 10 bases fitting TRBD1. V lost 7 bases, J lost 0 bases, and 11 bases stayed unmatched. This CDR3 has 17 amino acids. Germline V gene sequence: CDR1 ENHRY, CDR2 SYGVKD. The CDR3 loop reads CAIMPGTGESMNTEAFF. CDR3 bases: TGTGCCATCATGCCCGGGACAGGGGAAAGCATGAACACTGAAGCTTTCTTT.

In its sample, this clone was seen once. This chain uses TRBV5-1 with TRBJ2-6, with D perhaps TRBD1 (5 bases). Trimming took off 4 bases at V and 0 bases at J, with 5 bases between the two ends. The CDR3 contains 14 residues. Germline V lookup: CDR1 SGHRS, CDR2 YFSETQ. The chain's CDR3 is CASSDSSGANVLTF. For the CDR3, the DNA is TGCGCCAGCAGCGACAGCTCTGGGGCCAACGTCCTGACTTTC.

This clone was seen a single time. This chain uses TRBV5-6 with TRBJ2-1, with TRBD2 matching 13 bases. The germline CDR1 and CDR2 sequences are SGHDT and YYEEEE. This CDR3 has 16 amino acids. V trimming: 4 bases; J trimming: 5 bases; junction bases outside the gene matches: 6. Here the CDR3 reads CASSARLAGGNNEQFF. The CDR3 DNA is TGTGCCAGCAGCGCTAGACTAGCGGGAGGTAACAATGAGCAGTTCTTC.

The rearrangement uses TRBV19 and TRBJ2-5; the D is unclear. The J call may be in error: the DNA end matches TRBJ2-7 better. Germline V gene sequence: CDR1 LNHDA, CDR2 SQIVND (reference sequence). The CDR3 sequence is 13 residues long. DNA for the CDR3: TGTGCCAGTAGTAACCGGAACTCCTACGAGCAGTACTTC. This translates into CASSNRNSYEQYF.

V gene TRBV11-2 combines with J gene TRBJ2-3, with D possibly being TRBD2 (6 bases). Per the germline V gene, CDR1 is SGHAT and CDR2 is FQNNGV. V lost 1 base and J 5 bases, leaving 22 bases between the germline ends. The CDR3 totals 18 residues. CDR3 DNA: TGTGCCAGCAGCTTAGCCCCCGGGGGAGAGGCGCATCTAGATACGCAGTATTTT. As protein: CASSLAPGGEAHLDTQYF.

This clone has just one count. The V gene is TRBV2, the J gene TRBJ2-1, with no clear D. The length of the CDR3 is 15 residues. Germline V gene sequence: CDR1 SNHLY, CDR2 FYNNEI. Deletions cut 3 bases from V and 2 bases from J, with 11 bases between. DNA of the CDR3: TGTGCCAGCAGTGAGAGAGAGGTGGCCTACAATGAGCAGTTCTTC. Amino acid sequence: CASSEREVAYNEQFF.